These 31 T cell receptor beta chains originate from one sample sequenced in a study of T cell repertoires in breast cancer. Blocking oligonucleotides added to a second nested PCR suppressed unpaired genes. TCRdb independently ran MiXCR on the emulsion pairing reads; one entry per CDR3 protein. Altogether about 40,000 distinct CDR3 sequences are present, about 48% being singletons, with the ten largest covering less than 70%. An expanded emulsion RT-PCR with primers for all TCR V genes paired CD8+ T cell chains. Sequenced material: CD8+ T cells. Receptor source: a pool of human donors with breast cancer or a healthy control (not recorded which).

The chain recombines TRBV5-1 with TRBJ1-2; weak D call: TRBD1 (5 bases). The CDR3 covers 13 residues. Germline lookup yields CDR1 SGHRS and CDR2 YFSETQ. V dropped 6 bases and J dropped 3 bases, with 12 bases sitting between them. The CDR3 here is CASNTGGDYGYTF. The CDR3 DNA sequence: TGCGCCAGCAATACGGGGGGAGACTATGGCTACACCTTC.

This clonotype has a count of ten or more. The CDR3 is CASSPIRTEVWVETQYF. Written as DNA, the CDR3 is TGTGCCAGCAGTCCCATTCGGACAGAGGTCTGGGTAGAGACCCAGTACTTC. The gene calls are TRBV28 and TRBJ2-5; maybe TRBD1 (6 bases). The CDR3 is 17 residues long. The V gene lost 5 bases and the J gene lost 4 bases, with 23 bases spanning the gap. Germline V gene sequence: CDR1 MDHEN, CDR2 SYDVKM.

This chain connects TRBV29-1 to TRBJ1-1, with D unclear. The CDR3 spans 11 residues. With 6 bases removed from V and 0 bases from J, the gap between germline ends came to 5 bases. The germline CDR1 and CDR2 sequences are SQVTM and ANQGSEA. This CDR3 is CSVPVNTEAFF. The CDR3 nucleotides are TGCAGCGTGCCCGTGAACACTGAAGCTTTCTTT.

This clonotype came up a few times. The V and J genes are TRBV27 and TRBJ2-7; TRBD2 aligns across 7 bases. The CDR3 runs to 14 residues. Germline trimming cut 1 base from V and 4 bases from J; bases unmatched to any gene: 4. In germline, CDR1 is MNHEY, CDR2 SMNVEV (reference sequence). The CDR3 DNA reads TGTGCCAGCAGTTTATTGGGGGGGGTTTACGAGCAGTACTTC. This encodes CASSLLGGVYEQYF.

This clonotype was seen a handful of times. The chain joins TRBV20-1 to TRBJ2-5, with unresolved D. This CDR3 spans 16 amino acids. V lost 6 bases and J 5 bases, leaving 25 bases between the germline ends. The germline V gene has CDR1 DFQATT and CDR2 SNEGSKA (reference sequence). The CDR3 DNA reads TGCAGTGCCACGAACTTAGGGCAGCCCGAAGGGGAGACCCAGTACTTC. As protein: CSATNLGQPEGETQYF.

A note on this clonotype: This clone may be a read error of a much larger clone one base away. The chain employs TRBV20-1 and TRBJ2-1; D is uncertain. Trimming removed 6 bases from V and 3 bases from J, with 15 bases in between. The CDR3 sequence is 14 residues long. Germline lookup yields CDR1 DFQATT and CDR2 SNEGSKA (reference sequence). CDR3 sequence: CSAKRSADYNEQFF. CDR3 coding DNA: TGCAGTGCCAAACGGAGCGCGGACTACAATGAGCAGTTCTTC.

This chain joins TRBV29-1 and TRBJ1-1; D uncertain. CDR1 is SQVTM and CDR2 is ANQGSEA in the germline V gene. The CDR3 extends over 10 amino acids. V was clipped by 3 bases and J by 9 bases, with 8 bases between them. The CDR3 sequence is CSVDNPQAFF. The CDR3 nucleotides are TGCAGCGTTGATAACCCACAAGCTTTCTTT.

The rearrangement joins TRBV18 to TRBJ2-7; tentative D call: TRBD1 (6 bases). Trimming left V 0 bases short and J 3 bases short, with 12 bases between. The CDR3 has 15 residues. The germline CDR1 and CDR2 sequences are KGHSH and LQKENI. CDR3 DNA sequence: TGTGCCAGCTCACCACCGGGACATCGCAACTACGAGCAGTACTTC. Its translation is CASSPPGHRNYEQYF.

A remark on this clonotype: Its ends do not fully match the called genes, so a read error is possible. The chain joins TRBV19 to TRBJ2-4; D gene uncertain. The CDR3 has 14 residues. The germline CDR1 and CDR2 sequences are LNHDA and SQIVND (reference sequence). For the CDR3, the DNA is TGTGCCAGTAGTATCGCCGTAGCCAAAAACATTCAGTGCTTC. This codes for CASSIAVAKNIQCF.

V usage is TRBV9 and J usage is TRBJ1-1; D gene ambiguous. Trimming left V 3 bases short and J 0 bases short, with 6 bases between. The CDR3 has 13 residues. Germline V gene data show CDR1 as SGDLS and CDR2 as YYNGEE. CDR3 residues: CASSGGMNTEAFF. The CDR3 nucleotides read TGTGCCAGCAGCGGTGGTATGAACACTGAAGCTTTCTTT.

This clonotype was found a few times. The chain uses TRBV20-1 and TRBJ1-1; possible D gene TRBD1, 5 bases. Germline V lookup: CDR1 DFQATT, CDR2 SNEGSKA (reference sequence). V lost 0 bases and J 1 base, leaving 12 bases between the germline ends. CDR3 size: 15 residues. The CDR3 protein is CSAREQGSWNTEAFF. CDR3 nucleotide sequence: TGCAGTGCTAGAGAGCAGGGCAGTTGGAACACTGAAGCTTTCTTT.

The rearrangement joins TRBV20-1 to TRBJ2-1, with TRBD2 identical over 9 bases. V was clipped by 1 base and J by 3 bases; unmatched bases: 4. Looked up from germline, CDR1 is DFQATT and CDR2 is SNEGSKA (reference sequence). The CDR3 extends over 15 amino acids. DNA for the CDR3: TGCAGTGCTAGAGTGCGGGAGGGCTTCTACAATGAGCAGTTCTTC. As protein: CSARVREGFYNEQFF.

The J gene is TRBJ2-1, the V gene TRBV7-3; 12 bases align to TRBD2. The ends lost 5 bases at V and 0 bases at J; junction bases unmatched: 8. The germline V gene encodes CDR1 SGHTA and CDR2 FQGTGA. This CDR3 comprises 18 residues. The CDR3 sequence is CASSLLAGGLGSYNEQFF. The CDR3, as DNA: TGTGCCAGCAGCCTACTAGCGGGGGGACTAGGCTCCTACAATGAGCAGTTCTTC.

Concerning this clonotype: A much more abundant neighbour one base away suggests this may be a read error. V and J are TRBV20-1 and TRBJ2-5; no clear D. The CDR3 totals 14 residues. The V gene's germline CDR1 is DFQATT and CDR2 SNEGSKA (reference sequence). V lost 3 bases, J lost 5 bases, and 16 bases lay in between. CDR3 in amino acids: CSARNPWAQETQYF. Written as DNA, the CDR3 is TGCAGTGCTAGGAATCCCTGGGCCCAGGAGACCCAGTACTTC.

This clonotype was picked up many times. In nucleotides, the CDR3 is TGCGCCAGCAGCCAAGACAGGGCACTTGAGCAGTTCTTC. Translating it yields CASSQDRALEQFF. The rearrangement links TRBV4-1 to TRBJ2-1; D perhaps matches TRBD1 (5 bases). Per the germline V gene, CDR1 is MGHRA and CDR2 is YSYEKL. Trimming took off 0 bases at V and 9 bases at J, with 9 bases between the two ends. There are 13 residues in the CDR3.

The chain employs TRBV12-3 or TRBV12-4 and TRBJ2-7; no clear D. Trimming removed 1 base from V and 6 bases from J, with 10 bases in between. CDR3 length: 13 amino acids. The CDR3 spells CASSLERKGEQYF. CDR3 DNA sequence: TGTGCCAGCAGTTTAGAGAGGAAGGGCGAGCAGTACTTC.

This clonotype was counted at least ten times. The chain couples TRBV28 to TRBJ1-2; D gene unclear. Between the trimmed V and J ends, which lost 6 bases and 6 bases, there was a span of 11 bases. The CDR3 runs to 12 residues. CDR1 is MDHEN, CDR2 SYDVKM, per germline. CDR3 amino acids: CASSPTLDGYTF. DNA for the CDR3: TGTGCCAGCAGCCCTACCCTCGATGGCTACACCTTC.

The chain employs TRBV12-3 or TRBV12-4 and TRBJ2-3, with 7 bases fitting TRBD2. This CDR3 comprises 14 residues. V lost 7 bases to trimming and J lost 5 bases; unmatched junction nucleotides: 9. CDR3 bases: TGTGCCAGCATTCCTAGCGGTGTTAAAGATACGCAGTATTTT. Translated, it gives CASIPSGVKDTQYF.

The table lists this clonotype with a few counts. One junction end disagrees with the germline gene, perhaps due to a read error. For the CDR3, the DNA is TGTGCCAGCAGTTTAGGTTACTCTGGGGCCAACGTCCTGACTTTC. Translation gives CASSLGYSGANVLTF. The chain combines TRBV7-9 with TRBJ2-6; no firm D call. CDR1 SEHNR and CDR2 FQNEAQ come from the germline V gene (reference sequence). The CDR3 consists of 15 residues.

This clonotype was detected only a few times. The gene calls are TRBV2 and TRBJ1-5; D is uncertain. Trimming removed 4 bases at V and 4 bases at J, with 14 bases between. CDR1 is SNHLY and CDR2 is FYNNEI in the germline V gene. The CDR3 is made up of 15 amino acids. This chain's CDR3 is CASSGRQSLNQPQHF. In DNA form, the CDR3 reads TGTGCCAGCAGTGGGCGGCAGAGTCTTAATCAGCCCCAGCATTTT.

This clonotype was seen more than once but under ten times. The rearrangement uses TRBV29-1 and TRBJ2-5; unclear D gene. The CDR3 is 12 amino acids. Trimming left V 4 bases short and J 5 bases short, with 11 bases between. CDR1 is SQVTM and CDR2 is ANQGSEA in the germline V gene. CDR3 region: CSVVRQLETQYF. The CDR3 DNA is TGCAGCGTTGTGAGGCAGTTGGAGACCCAGTACTTC.

This clonotype has just a few counts. The chain carries TRBV28 and TRBJ2-1, with D maybe TRBD1 (6 bases). Germline V CDR1 and CDR2: MDHEN, SYDVKM. V lost 6 bases to trimming and J lost 3 bases, with 15 bases between them. The CDR3 runs 15 residues. The CDR3 DNA is TGTGCCAGCAGAGCAGGGGTTATCGGCTACAATGAGCAGTTCTTC. This gives the protein CASRAGVIGYNEQFF.

CDR3 sequence (DNA): TGTGCCAGCAGTCCGGACTATTTAGATACGCAGTATTTT. Its protein is CASSPDYLDTQYF. V and J are TRBV6-5 and TRBJ2-3, with a weak D call TRBD2 (6 bases). The CDR3 sequence is 13 residues long. Trimming stripped 5 bases from V and 5 bases from J, with 11 bases between. CDR1 is MNHEY, CDR2 SVGAGI, per germline.

In this sample, this clonotype turned up a few times. V usage is TRBV5-1 and J usage is TRBJ2-4; a possible D gene is TRBD2 (5 bases). The CDR3 length is 13 residues. Germline V gene data show CDR1 as SGHRS and CDR2 as YFSETQ. V was trimmed by 4 bases and J by 0 bases, leaving 5 bases between them. In DNA form, the CDR3 reads TGCGCCAGCAGCGAGGGAGCCAAAAACATTCAGTACTTC. This sequence encodes CASSEGAKNIQYF. The full variable domain, rest sourced from reference TRBV5-1 and TRBJ2-4, is KAGVTQTPRYLIKTRGQQVTLSCSPISGHRSVSWYQQTPGQGLQFLFEYFSETQRNKGNFPGRFSGRQFSNSRSEMNVSTLELGDSALYLCASSEGAKNIQYFGAGTRLSVL.

The V and J genes are TRBV20-1 and TRBJ2-3; 9 nucleotides agree with TRBD1. V shed 5 bases, J shed 3 bases, and the junction held 6 bases outside the gene matches. Germline CDR1 is DFQATT and CDR2 is SNEGSKA (reference sequence). The CDR3 extends over 14 amino acids. This chain's CDR3 is CSASRDRDTDTQYF. CDR3 DNA sequence: TGCAGTGCTTCGCGGGACAGGGATACAGATACGCAGTATTTT.

The CDR3 DNA reads as TGTGCCAGCAGTTTGGGGGGAGTAGGGTCTGGAAACACCATATATTTT. Its translation: CASSLGGVGSGNTIYF. The chain combines TRBV28 with TRBJ1-3; TRBD1 is a possible D gene (5 bases). CDR1 and CDR2 from the germline V gene are MDHEN and SYDVKM. The CDR3 covers 16 residues. The germline V and J ends were trimmed by 3 bases and 1 base, with 13 bases remaining between them.

With regard to this clonotype: Sequence at one end of the junction differs from germline and may be a read error. The chain is built from TRBV2 and TRBJ2-5, with TRBD2 identical over 8 bases. The CDR3 spans 16 residues. The germline gives CDR1 SNHLY, CDR2 FYNNEI. For the CDR3, the DNA is TGTGCCAGCACCAAATCGGCTAGCGGGCGCCAAGGGACCCAGTACTTC. Translated: CASTKSASGRQGTQYF. Full variable domain (remainder filled in from reference TRBV2 and TRBJ2-5): EPEVTQTPSHQVTQMGQEVILRCVPISNHLYFYWYRQILGQKVEFLVSFYNNEISEKSEIFDDQFSVERPDGSNFTLKIRSTKLEDSAMYFCASTKSASGRQGTQYFGPGTRLLVL.

The V call is TRBV6-1, the J call TRBJ1-5; TRBD1 is a possible D gene (6 bases). The CDR3 runs 15 residues. Trimming shortened V by 1 base and J by 7 bases, and 14 bases separated the two germline ends. In germline, CDR1 is MNHNS, CDR2 SASEGT. The CDR3 is CASSEGQGILQPQHF. The CDR3 coding sequence is TGTGCCAGCAGTGAAGGGCAGGGGATTCTCCAGCCCCAGCATTTT.

This clonotype was recorded only once. The chain carries TRBV7-2 and TRBJ1-1, with D hard to call. The CDR3 extends over 11 amino acids. Germline CDR1 SGHTA, CDR2 FQGNSA. V was clipped by 5 bases and J by 9 bases, with 10 bases between them. The CDR3 nucleotides are TGTGCCAGCAGCCACTTAGCTAAAGCTTTCTTT. Its translation: CASSHLAKAFF.

Comment on this clonotype: At one end the junction does not follow the germline gene, possibly because of a read error. The gene calls are TRBV3-1 and TRBJ2-7; D is perhaps TRBD2 (5 bases). This CDR3 region has 14 residues. Germline V gene lookup returns CDR1 LGHDT and CDR2 YNNKEL (reference sequence). In nucleotides, the CDR3 is TGTGCCGGCAGCCAAGGACGGGATAACAGCGAGCAGTACTTC. The encoded protein is CAGSQGRDNSEQYF.

V usage is TRBV7-2 and J usage is TRBJ2-3, with 7 bases identical to TRBD2. The CDR3 length is 13 residues. After removal of 6 bases from V and 8 bases from J, the junction contained 8 bases not matched to a gene. Germline CDR1 is SGHTA and CDR2 is FQGNSA. DNA for the CDR3: TGTGCCAGCAGGCGGGCGGGAGCGGGTACGCAGTATTTT. This codes for CASRRAGAGTQYF.